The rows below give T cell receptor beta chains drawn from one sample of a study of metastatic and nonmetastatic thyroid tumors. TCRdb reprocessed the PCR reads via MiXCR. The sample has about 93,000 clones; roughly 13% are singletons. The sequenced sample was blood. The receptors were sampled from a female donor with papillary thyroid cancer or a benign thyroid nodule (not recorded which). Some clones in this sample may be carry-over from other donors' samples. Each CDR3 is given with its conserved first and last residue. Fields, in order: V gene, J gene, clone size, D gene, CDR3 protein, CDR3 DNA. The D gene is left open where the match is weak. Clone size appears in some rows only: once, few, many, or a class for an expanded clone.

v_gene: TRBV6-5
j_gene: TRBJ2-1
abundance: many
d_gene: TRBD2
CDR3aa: CASRIRARTSGIDEQFF
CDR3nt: TGTGCCAGCAGGATACGAGCGCGGACTAGCGGGATAGATGAGCAGTTCTTC

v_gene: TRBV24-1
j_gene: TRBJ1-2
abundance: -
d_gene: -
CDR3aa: CATSDFKGYGYTF
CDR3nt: TGTGCCACCAGTGATTTCAAGGGGTATGGCTACACCTTC

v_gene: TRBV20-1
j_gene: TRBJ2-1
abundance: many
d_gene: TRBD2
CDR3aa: CSARPSGRHNEQFF
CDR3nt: TGCAGTGCTAGACCTAGCGGGAGACACAATGAGCAGTTCTTC

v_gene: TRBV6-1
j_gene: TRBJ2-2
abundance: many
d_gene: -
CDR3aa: CASSAEGLNTGELFF
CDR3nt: TGTGCCAGCAGTGCAGAGGGCCTGAACACCGGGGAGCTGTTTTTT

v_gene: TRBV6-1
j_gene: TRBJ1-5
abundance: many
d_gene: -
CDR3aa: CASSEAFSAGQPQHF
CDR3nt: TGTGCCAGCAGTGAAGCGTTTTCTGCTGGACAGCCCCAGCATTTT

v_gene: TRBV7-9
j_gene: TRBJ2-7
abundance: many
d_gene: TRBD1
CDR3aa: CASSSQGPGGDEQYF
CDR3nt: TGTGCCAGTAGCTCCCAAGGGCCAGGGGGCGACGAGCAGTACTTC

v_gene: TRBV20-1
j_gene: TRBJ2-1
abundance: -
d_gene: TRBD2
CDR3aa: CSAMGLAGVDEQFF
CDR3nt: TGCAGTGCTATGGGACTAGCGGGAGTGGATGAGCAGTTCTTC

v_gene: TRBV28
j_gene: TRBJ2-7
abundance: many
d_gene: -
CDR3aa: CASTPPGQSYEQYF
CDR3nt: TGTGCCAGCACCCCCCCCGGACAGTCCTACGAGCAGTACTTC

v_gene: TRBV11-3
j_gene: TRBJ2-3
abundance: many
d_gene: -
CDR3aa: CASSPDTDTQYF
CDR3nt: TGTGCCAGCAGCCCAGACACAGATACGCAGTATTTT

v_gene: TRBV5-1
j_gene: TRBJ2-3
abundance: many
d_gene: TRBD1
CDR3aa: CASSLAGTGDTDTQYF
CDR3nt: TGCGCCAGCAGCTTGGCCGGGACAGGAGATACAGATACGCAGTATTTT

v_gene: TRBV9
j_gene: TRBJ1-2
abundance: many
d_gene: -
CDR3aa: CASSVGYGYTF
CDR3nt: TGTGCCAGCAGCGTAGGGTATGGCTACACCTTC

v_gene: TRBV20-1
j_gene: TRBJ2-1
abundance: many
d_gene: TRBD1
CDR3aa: CSASLRDSHYNEQFF
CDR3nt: TGCAGTGCTTCGCTCCGGGACAGCCATTACAATGAGCAGTTCTTC

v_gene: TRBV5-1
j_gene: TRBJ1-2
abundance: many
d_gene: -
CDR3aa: CASSLTVNYGYTF
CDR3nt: TGCGCCAGCAGCTTGACGGTGAACTATGGCTACACCTTC

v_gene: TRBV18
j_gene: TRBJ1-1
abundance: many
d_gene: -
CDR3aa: CASSPPFKGDTEAFF
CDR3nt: TGTGCCAGCTCACCACCGTTTAAGGGGGACACTGAAGCTTTCTTT

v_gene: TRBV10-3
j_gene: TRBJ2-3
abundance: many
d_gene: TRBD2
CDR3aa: CAISQRLAGTQYF
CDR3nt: TGTGCCATCAGTCAGAGACTAGCGGGTACGCAGTATTTT

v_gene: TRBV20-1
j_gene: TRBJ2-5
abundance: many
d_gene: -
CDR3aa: CSASGIGTQYF
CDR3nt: TGCAGTGCTTCGGGGATCGGGACCCAGTACTTC

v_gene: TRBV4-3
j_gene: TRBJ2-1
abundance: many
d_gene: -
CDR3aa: CASSRVRSEQFF
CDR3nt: TGCGCCAGCAGCCGGGTCCGGAGTGAGCAGTTCTTC

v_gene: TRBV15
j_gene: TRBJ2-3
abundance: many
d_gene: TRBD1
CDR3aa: CATSYQQGTGLSTDTQYF
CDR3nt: TGTGCCACCAGCTATCAACAAGGGACAGGACTTAGCACAGATACGCAGTATTTT

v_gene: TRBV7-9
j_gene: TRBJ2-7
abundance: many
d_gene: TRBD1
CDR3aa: CASSRTGLGYEQYF
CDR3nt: TGTGCCAGCAGCCGGACAGGGCTAGGATACGAGCAGTACTTC

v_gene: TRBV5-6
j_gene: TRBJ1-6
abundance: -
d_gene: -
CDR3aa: CASSSGGGPLHF
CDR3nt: TGTGCCAGCAGCTCGGGAGGAGGTCCCCTCCACTTT

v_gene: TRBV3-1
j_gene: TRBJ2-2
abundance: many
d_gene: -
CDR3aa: CASSQLGRMNTGELFF
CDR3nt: TGTGCCAGCAGCCAATTGGGCAGGATGAACACCGGGGAGCTGTTTTTT

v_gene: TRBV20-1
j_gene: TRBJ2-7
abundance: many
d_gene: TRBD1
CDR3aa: CSASLGTGSSYEQYF
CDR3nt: TGCAGTGCTAGCCTCGGGACAGGGAGTTCCTACGAGCAGTACTTC

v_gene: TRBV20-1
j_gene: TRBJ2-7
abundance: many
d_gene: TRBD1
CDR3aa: CSVRGQGTYEQYF
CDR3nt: TGCAGTGTCCGGGGACAGGGAACTTACGAGCAGTACTTC

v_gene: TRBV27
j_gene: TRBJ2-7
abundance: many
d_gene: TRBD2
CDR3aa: CASSLAGLAGLEQYF
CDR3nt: TGTGCCAGCAGTTTAGCCGGGCTAGCGGGACTCGAGCAGTACTTC

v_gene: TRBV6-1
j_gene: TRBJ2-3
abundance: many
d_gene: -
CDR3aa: CASSGQDTDTQYF
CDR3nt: TGTGCCAGCAGTGGGCAGGACACAGATACGCAGTATTTT

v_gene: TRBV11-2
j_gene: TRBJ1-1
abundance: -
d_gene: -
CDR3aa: CASSLRAGDLNTEAFF
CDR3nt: TGTGCCAGCAGCTTAAGGGCAGGGGACTTGAACACTGAAGCTTTCTTT

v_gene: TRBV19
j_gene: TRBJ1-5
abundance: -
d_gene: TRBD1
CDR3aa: CASSKVWTGGNQPQHF
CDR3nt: TGCGCCAGTAGTAAAGTTTGGACAGGGGGTAATCAGCCCCAGCATTTT

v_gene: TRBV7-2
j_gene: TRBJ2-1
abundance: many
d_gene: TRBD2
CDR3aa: CASSLARERGNEQFF
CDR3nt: TGTGCCAGCAGCTTAGCGCGGGAGCGTGGGAATGAGCAGTTCTTC

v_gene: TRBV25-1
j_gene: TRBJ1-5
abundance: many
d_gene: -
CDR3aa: CASSVGDYQPQHF
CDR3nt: TGTGCCAGCAGTGTCGGGGATTATCAGCCCCAGCATTTT

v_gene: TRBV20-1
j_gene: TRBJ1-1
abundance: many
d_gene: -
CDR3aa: CSATGTTEAFF
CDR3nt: TGCAGTGCTACAGGGACCACTGAAGCTTTCTTT

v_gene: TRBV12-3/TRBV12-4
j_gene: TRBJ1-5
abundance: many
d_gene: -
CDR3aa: CASSFRASNQPQHF
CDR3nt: TGTGCCAGCAGTTTCAGGGCTAGCAATCAGCCCCAGCATTTT

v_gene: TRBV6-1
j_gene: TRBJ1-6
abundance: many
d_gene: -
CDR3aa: CASSAGTTNGSPLHF
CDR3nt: TGTGCCAGCAGCGCTGGGACAACCAACGGATCACCCCTCCACTTT

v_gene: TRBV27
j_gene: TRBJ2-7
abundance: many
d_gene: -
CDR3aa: CASSPGDAASYEQYF
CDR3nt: TGTGCCAGCAGTCCGGGGGACGCCGCCTCCTACGAGCAGTACTTC

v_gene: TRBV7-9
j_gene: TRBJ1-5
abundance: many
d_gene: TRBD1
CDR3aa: CASSQAGDRGRPQHF
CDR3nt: TGTGCCAGCAGCCAAGCGGGGGACAGGGGGAGGCCCCAGCATTTT